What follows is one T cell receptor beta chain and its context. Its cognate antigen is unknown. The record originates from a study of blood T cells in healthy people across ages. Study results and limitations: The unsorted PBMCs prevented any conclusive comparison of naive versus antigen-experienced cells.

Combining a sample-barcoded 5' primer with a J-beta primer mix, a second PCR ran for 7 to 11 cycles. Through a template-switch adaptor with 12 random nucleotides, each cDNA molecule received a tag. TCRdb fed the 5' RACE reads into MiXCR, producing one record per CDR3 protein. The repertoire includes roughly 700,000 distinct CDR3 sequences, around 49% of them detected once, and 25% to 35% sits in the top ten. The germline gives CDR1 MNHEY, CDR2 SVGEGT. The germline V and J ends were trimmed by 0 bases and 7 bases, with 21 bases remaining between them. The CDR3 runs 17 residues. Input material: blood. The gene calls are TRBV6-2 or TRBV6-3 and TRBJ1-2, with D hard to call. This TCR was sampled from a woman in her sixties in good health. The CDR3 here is CASSYSIRTERAGGYTF. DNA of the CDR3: TGTGCCAGCAGTTACTCGATAAGGACGGAACGTGCAGGTGGCTACACCTTC.